The 14 T cell receptor beta chains reported below all come from one sample, sequenced in a study of Tregs in tolerant kidney transplant recipients. Data came from immunoSEQ multiplex PCR; TCRdb stores just in-frame clones and leaves some out. The sample includes about 77,000 clones, 98% seen only once; the top ten take 0.56%. Sequencing was performed on CD4+ T cells from blood, taken before the transplant. These receptor sequences come from a human donor who received a combined kidney and bone marrow transplant.

The chain has TRBV4-2 and TRBJ2-7, with 14 bases that match TRBD2. V lost 2 bases to trimming and J lost 6 bases; unmatched junction nucleotides: 3. Germline CDR1 reads LGHNA; CDR2 reads YNFKEQ. The CDR3 has 15 residues. CDR3 DNA sequence: TGTGCCAGCAGCCAAACCGGACTAGCGGGAGGCGAGCAGTACTTC. Translating gives CASSQTGLAGGEQYF.

This chain links TRBV30 with TRBJ1-5; the D is unclear. This CDR3 has 12 amino acids. CDR1 is GTSNPN, CDR2 SVGIG, per germline (reference sequence). V was cut by 1 base and J by 7 bases, with 8 bases left in between. The chain's CDR3 is CAWSDGVQPQHF. The CDR3 coding sequence is TGTGCCTGGAGTGACGGAGTGCAGCCCCAGCATTTT.

The chain carries TRBV25-1 and TRBJ2-3; TRBD2 matches at 9 bases. Germline CDR1 is MGHDK and CDR2 is SYGVNS. This CDR3 region has 15 residues. Trimming removed 4 bases from V and 2 bases from J; junction bases left unmatched: 4. As DNA, the CDR3 is TGTGCCAGCAGTGGAGCGGGAGGCTACACAGATACGCAGTATTTT. Protein: CASSGAGGYTDTQYF.

CDR3 bases: TGTGCCAGCAATCAGGGGCGGGAGACCCAGTACTTC. It is translated as CASNQGRETQYF. The rearrangement links TRBV5-4 to TRBJ2-5; possible D gene TRBD1, 6 bases. The V gene's germline CDR1 is SGHNT and CDR2 YYREEE (reference sequence). The CDR3 loop spans 12 amino acids. V lost 6 bases and J lost 5, with 11 bases in between.

V is TRBV19 and J is TRBJ2-7, with D unresolved. Trimming removed 4 bases from V and 2 bases from J, with 15 bases in between. The CDR3 totals 15 residues. Per germline, CDR1 LNHDA and CDR2 SQIVND (reference sequence). Here the CDR3 DNA reads TGTGCCAGTAGTAACCCGAGGCACCCGACCTACGAGCAGTACTTC. Translating it yields CASSNPRHPTYEQYF.

In DNA form, the CDR3 reads TGTGCCAGCAGCCGACAGGGAAGGAGCGAGCAGTACTTC. Its translation: CASSRQGRSEQYF. The V call is TRBV2, the J call TRBJ2-7; 7 positions match TRBD1. V dropped 6 bases and J dropped 6; count of bases not matched to a gene: 8. The germline CDR1 and CDR2 sequences are SNHLY and FYNNEI. The CDR3 has 13 amino acids.

The V call is TRBV5-1, the J call TRBJ2-5; no reliable D call. Trimming took 1 base from V and 5 from J, leaving 12 bases between them. From germline, CDR1 is SGHRS and CDR2 YFSETQ. This CDR3 is built from 14 residues. In DNA, the CDR3 is TGCGCCAGCAGCTTGAGGAGTTCAACCGAGACCCAGTACTTC. It codes for CASSLRSSTETQYF.

The CDR3 sequence: CASSPGLADNEQFF. The CDR3 DNA reads TGTGCCAGCAGCCCCGGACTAGCAGACAATGAGCAGTTCTTC. The chain carries TRBV5-6 and TRBJ2-1; 8 bases are a match to TRBD2. There are 14 residues in the CDR3. Losses at the gene ends were 4 bases for V and 5 bases for J; bases not matched to a gene: 5. Germline loops: CDR1 SGHDT, CDR2 YYEEEE.

The V gene is TRBV27, the J gene TRBJ2-3; the match to TRBD2 covers 12 bases. CDR1 and CDR2 from the germline V gene are MNHEY and SMNVEV (reference sequence). The junction had 9 bases not matched to a gene; V was cut back by 4 bases and J by 4 bases. The CDR3 extends over 17 amino acids. The CDR3 DNA reads as TGTGCCAGCAGTTCTATCCCGACTAGCGGGAGATCAGATACGCAGTATTTT. Translated, it gives CASSSIPTSGRSDTQYF.

The J gene is TRBJ1-5, the V gene TRBV5-1; D not resolved. The CDR3 has 15 amino acids. Trimming shortened V by 0 bases and J by 3 bases, and 10 bases separated the two germline ends. Germline CDR1 SGHRS, CDR2 YFSETQ. CDR3 sequence: CASSLVSGNNQPQHF. The CDR3 region has the DNA TGCGCCAGCAGCTTGGTTTCGGGGAACAATCAGCCCCAGCATTTT.

The table lists this clone with a count of one. The V gene is TRBV6-5, the J gene TRBJ2-3; no reliable D call. The CDR3 is 14 residues long. CDR1 is MNHEY and CDR2 is SVGAGI in the germline V gene. V was pared by 5 bases and J by 2 bases, with 11 bases between. The CDR3 bases are TGTGCCAGCAGTCCTTACCGACACACAGATACGCAGTATTTT. Residues: CASSPYRHTDTQYF.

The rearrangement links TRBV9 to TRBJ2-1; 9 nucleotides agree with TRBD2. Trimming took 0 bases from V and 12 from J; bases not matched to a gene: 13. Germline CDR1 SGDLS, CDR2 YYNGEE. The CDR3 extends over 16 amino acids. The CDR3 DNA sequence: TGTGCCAGCAGCGTAGATGGCGGGGGGGCCCACCAGGGGCAGTTCTTC. Translated: CASSVDGGGAHQGQFF.

This chain uses TRBV4-3 with TRBJ1-5; D unresolved. The V gene lost 4 bases and the J gene lost 5 bases, with 15 bases spanning the gap. The CDR3 length is 15 residues. Germline assignment: CDR1 LGHNA and CDR2 YSLEER. The CDR3 nucleotides read TGCGCCAGCAGCCCAGGATATTCGAGGGATCAGCCCCAGCATTTT. As protein: CASSPGYSRDQPQHF.

This sequence joins TRBV7-2 and TRBJ2-7; TRBD2 agrees at 11 bases. The V gene end was trimmed by 5 bases and the J gene end by 2 bases; junction bases not matched to a gene: 2. Germline V gene sequence: CDR1 SGHTA, CDR2 FQGNSA. The CDR3 length is 14 residues. The CDR3 coding sequence is TGTGCCAGCAGCCCGACTAGCGGGACCTACGAGCAGTACTTC. It is translated as CASSPTSGTYEQYF.